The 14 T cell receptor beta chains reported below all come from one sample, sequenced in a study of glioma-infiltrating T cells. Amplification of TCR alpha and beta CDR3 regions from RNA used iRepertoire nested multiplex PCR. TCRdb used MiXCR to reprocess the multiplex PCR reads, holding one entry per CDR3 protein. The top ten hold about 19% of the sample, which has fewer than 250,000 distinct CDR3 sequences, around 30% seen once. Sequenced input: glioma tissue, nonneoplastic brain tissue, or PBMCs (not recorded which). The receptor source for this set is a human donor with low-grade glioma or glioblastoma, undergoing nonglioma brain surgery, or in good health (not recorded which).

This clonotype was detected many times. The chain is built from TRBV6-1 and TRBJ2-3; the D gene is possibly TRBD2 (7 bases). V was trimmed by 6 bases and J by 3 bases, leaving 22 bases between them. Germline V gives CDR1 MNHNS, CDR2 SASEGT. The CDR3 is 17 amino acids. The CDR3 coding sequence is TGTGCCAGCAGGTCACTAGCGAACCGAGGGGGGACAGATACGCAGTATTTT. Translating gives CASRSLANRGGTDTQYF.

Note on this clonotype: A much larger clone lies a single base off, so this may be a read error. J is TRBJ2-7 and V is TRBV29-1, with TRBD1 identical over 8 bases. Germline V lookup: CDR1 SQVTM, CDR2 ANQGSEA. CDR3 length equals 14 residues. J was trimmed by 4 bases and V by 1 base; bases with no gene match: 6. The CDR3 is CSVEGPGQGYEQYF. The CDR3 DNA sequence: TGCAGCGTTGAAGGACCTGGACAGGGATACGAGCAGTACTTC.

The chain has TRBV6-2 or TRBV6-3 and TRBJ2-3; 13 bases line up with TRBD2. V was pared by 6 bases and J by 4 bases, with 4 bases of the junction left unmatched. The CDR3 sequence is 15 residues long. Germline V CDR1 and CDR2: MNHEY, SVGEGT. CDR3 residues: CASRPGLAGPDTQYF. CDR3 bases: TGTGCCAGCAGACCGGGACTAGCGGGACCAGATACGCAGTATTTT.

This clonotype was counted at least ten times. The CDR3 sequence is CASSSGGGRNYEQYF. CDR3 sequence (DNA): TGTGCCAGCAGTTCTGGGGGCGGGAGGAACTACGAGCAGTACTTC. The chain has TRBV28 and TRBJ2-7; 8 bases agree with TRBD2. V shed 4 bases, J shed 3 bases, and the junction held 8 bases outside the gene matches. Per the germline V gene, CDR1 is MDHEN and CDR2 is SYDVKM. The CDR3 is made up of 15 amino acids.

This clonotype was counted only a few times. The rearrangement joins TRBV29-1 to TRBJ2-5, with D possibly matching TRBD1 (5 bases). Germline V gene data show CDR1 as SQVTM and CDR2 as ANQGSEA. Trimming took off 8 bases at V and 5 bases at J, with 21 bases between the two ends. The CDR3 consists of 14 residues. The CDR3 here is CSITSGMAWETQYF. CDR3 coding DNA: TGCAGCATCACCTCAGGGATGGCCTGGGAGACCCAGTACTTC.

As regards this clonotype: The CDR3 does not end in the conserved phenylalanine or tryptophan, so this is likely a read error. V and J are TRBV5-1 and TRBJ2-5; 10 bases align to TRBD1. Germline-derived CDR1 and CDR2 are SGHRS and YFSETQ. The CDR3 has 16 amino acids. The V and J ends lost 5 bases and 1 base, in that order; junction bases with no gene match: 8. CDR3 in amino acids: CASSSTGGRIQETQYL. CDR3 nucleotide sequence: TGCGCCAGCAGTTCGACAGGGGGCAGAATCCAAGAGACCCAGTACCTC.

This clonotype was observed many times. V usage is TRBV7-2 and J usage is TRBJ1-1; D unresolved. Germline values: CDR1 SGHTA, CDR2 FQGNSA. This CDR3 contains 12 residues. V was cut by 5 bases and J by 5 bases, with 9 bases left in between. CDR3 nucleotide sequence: TGTGCCAGCAGCATAGGACCGACTGAAGCTTTCTTT. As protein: CASSIGPTEAFF.

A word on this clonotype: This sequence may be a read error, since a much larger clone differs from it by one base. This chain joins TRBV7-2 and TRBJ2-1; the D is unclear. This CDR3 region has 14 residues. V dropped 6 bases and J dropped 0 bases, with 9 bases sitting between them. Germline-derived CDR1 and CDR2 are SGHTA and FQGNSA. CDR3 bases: TGTGCCAGCAGAAGAGTGTCCTCCTACAATGAGCAGTTCTTC. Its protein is CASRRVSSYNEQFF. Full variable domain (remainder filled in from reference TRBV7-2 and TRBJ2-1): GAGVSQSPSNKVTEKGKDVELRCDPISGHTALYWYRQSLGQGLEFLIYFQGNSAPDKSGLPSDRFSAERTGGSVSTLTIQRTQQEDSAVYLCASRRVSSYNEQFFGPGTRLTVL.

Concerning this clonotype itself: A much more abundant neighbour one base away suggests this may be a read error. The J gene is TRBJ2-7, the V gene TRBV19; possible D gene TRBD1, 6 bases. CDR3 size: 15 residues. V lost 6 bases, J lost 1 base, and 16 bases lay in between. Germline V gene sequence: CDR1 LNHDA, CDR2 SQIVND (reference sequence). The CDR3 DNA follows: TGTGCCAGTAGGAACACAGGGTGGTTGTCCTACGAGCAGTACTTC. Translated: CASRNTGWLSYEQYF.

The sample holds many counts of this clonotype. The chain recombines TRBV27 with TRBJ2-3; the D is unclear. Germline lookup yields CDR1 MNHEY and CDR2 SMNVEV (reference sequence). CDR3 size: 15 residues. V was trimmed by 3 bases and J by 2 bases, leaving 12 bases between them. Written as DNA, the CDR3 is TGTGCCAGCAGTTTCGCAGCGACTTACACAGATACGCAGTATTTT. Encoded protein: CASSFAATYTDTQYF.

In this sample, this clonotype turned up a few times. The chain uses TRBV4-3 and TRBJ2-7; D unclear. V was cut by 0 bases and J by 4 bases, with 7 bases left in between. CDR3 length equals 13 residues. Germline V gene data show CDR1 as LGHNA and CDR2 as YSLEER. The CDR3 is CASSQDLWYEQYF. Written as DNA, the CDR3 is TGCGCCAGCAGCCAAGATCTGTGGTACGAGCAGTACTTC.

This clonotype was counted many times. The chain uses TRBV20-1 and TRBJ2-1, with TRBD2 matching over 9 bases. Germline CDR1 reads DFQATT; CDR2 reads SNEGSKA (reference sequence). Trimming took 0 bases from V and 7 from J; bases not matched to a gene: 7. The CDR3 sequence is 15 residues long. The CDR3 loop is CSARDAGGLGNEQFF. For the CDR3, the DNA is TGCAGTGCTAGAGACGCGGGAGGGCTTGGAAATGAGCAGTTCTTC.

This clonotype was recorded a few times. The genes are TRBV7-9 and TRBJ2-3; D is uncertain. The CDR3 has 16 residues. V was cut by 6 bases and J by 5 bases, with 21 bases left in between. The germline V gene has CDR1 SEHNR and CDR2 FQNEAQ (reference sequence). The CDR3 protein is CASRRPRGPAGDTQYF. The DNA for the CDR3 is TGTGCCAGCAGAAGACCCCGCGGACCAGCAGGAGATACGCAGTATTTT.

The CDR3 bases are TGTGCCAGCAGTCGTACAACCGGGTGGCAGGGAGATCAGCCCCAGCATTTT. Encoded protein: CASSRTTGWQGDQPQHF. The gene calls are TRBV27 and TRBJ1-5; a possible D gene is TRBD1 (5 bases). The germline V and J ends were trimmed by 5 bases and 5 bases, with 22 bases remaining between them. CDR1 is MNHEY, CDR2 SMNVEV, per germline (reference sequence). The CDR3 is made up of 17 amino acids.